The 16 T cell receptor beta chains in this list originate from one sample, sequenced in a study of Tregs in tolerant kidney transplant recipients. The data were produced by immunoSEQ multiplex PCR, yet TCRdb's version contains in-frame clones alone and is incomplete. Of just under 45,000 clones listed, just under 97% were seen once; the top ten hold about 0.41%. No antigen has been assigned to these receptors. The sequencing input was Tregs from blood cultured with allogeneic cells. The receptors shown here come from a human donor in good health.

The DNA for the CDR3 is TGTGCCAGCAGCCCACCCTCGACAGGGGGCTTCTATGGCTACACCTTC. It yields the protein CASSPPSTGGFYGYTF. The chain uses TRBV7-2 and TRBJ1-2; TRBD1 matches 10 bases. Germline CDR1 is SGHTA and CDR2 is FQGNSA. This CDR3 spans 16 amino acids. The ends lost 5 bases at V and 4 bases at J; junction bases unmatched: 10.

V is TRBV6-5 and J is TRBJ1-1; tentatively, D is TRBD1 (6 bases). Germline lookup yields CDR1 MNHEY and CDR2 SVGAGI. The ends were cut back, 10 bases at V and 0 bases at J, with 15 bases in the middle. This CDR3 spans 14 amino acids. CDR3 in DNA: TGTGCCATCAGGAGGGGGGGGATGAACACTGAAGCTTTCTTT. This encodes CAIRRGGMNTEAFF.

The sample holds one count of this clone. This rearrangement joins TRBV9 to TRBJ2-5; TRBD2 might be the D (9 bases). In germline, CDR1 is SGDLS, CDR2 YYNGEE. CDR3 length: 17 residues. The V end was cut by 4 bases, the J end by 1 base, with 20 bases between. CDR3: CASSQGASGGSQETQYF. As DNA, the CDR3 is TGTGCCAGCAGCCAGGGGGCCAGCGGGGGGTCCCAAGAGACCCAGTACTTC.

V gene TRBV19 combines with J gene TRBJ1-5; D might be TRBD1 (6 bases). V was trimmed by 5 bases and J by 4 bases, leaving 9 bases between them. This CDR3 has 13 residues. Germline CDR1 is LNHDA and CDR2 is SQIVND (reference sequence). The CDR3 loop reads CASSVTGNQPQHF. The CDR3 DNA reads as TGTGCCAGTAGTGTTACAGGGAATCAGCCCCAGCATTTT.

This clone was found once. V gene TRBV2 combines with J gene TRBJ2-7, with 9 bases identical to TRBD1. J lost 6 bases, V lost 3 bases, and 0 bases had no gene match. CDR1 and CDR2 from the germline V gene are SNHLY and FYNNEI. The CDR3 spans 12 residues. CDR3 coding DNA: TGTGCCAGCAGTGAGACAGGGGGCGAGCAGTACTTC. It encodes CASSETGGEQYF.

This chain uses TRBV7-9 with TRBJ2-1; no definite D call. Germline V gives CDR1 SEHNR, CDR2 FQNEAQ (reference sequence). The V end was cut by 8 bases, the J end by 8 bases, with 13 bases between. The CDR3 loop spans 12 amino acids. CDR3 residues: CASGFVIHEQFF. For the CDR3, the DNA is TGTGCCAGCGGGTTCGTAATCCATGAGCAGTTCTTC. Looking up the rest from reference TRBV7-9 and TRBJ2-1 gives the full variable domain: DTGVSQNPRHKITKRGQNVTFRCDPISEHNRLYWYRQTLGQGPEFLTYFQNEAQLEKSRLLSDRFSAERPKGSFSTLEIQRTEQGDSAMYLCASGFVIHEQFFGPGTRLTVL.

The rearrangement links TRBV5-1 to TRBJ2-5; 7 positions agree with TRBD1. The CDR3 contains 15 residues. The germline V gene has CDR1 SGHRS and CDR2 YFSETQ. After removal of 4 bases from V and 2 bases from J, the junction contained 8 bases not matched to a gene. The DNA of the CDR3 is TGCGCCAGCAGCCAGATCCCGGGACAGCAAGAGACCCAGTACTTC. Translation gives CASSQIPGQQETQYF.

V usage is TRBV6-1 and J usage is TRBJ2-1, with TRBD2 as a possible D gene (5 bases). The CDR3 has 12 amino acids. The ends were cut back, 7 bases at V and 7 bases at J, with 11 bases in the middle. The germline CDR1 and CDR2 sequences are MNHNS and SASEGT. CDR3 sequence: CASTFWENEQFF. CDR3 in DNA: TGTGCCAGCACGTTTTGGGAGAATGAGCAGTTCTTC.

J is TRBJ2-7 and V is TRBV6-5; a possible D gene is TRBD2 (5 bases). Per germline, CDR1 MNHEY and CDR2 SVGAGI. This CDR3 contains 15 residues. V lost 1 base and J lost 3, with 13 bases in between. The CDR3 DNA reads TGTGCCAGCAGTTACTGGACGGGATCCTACTACGAGCAGTACTTC. This translates into CASSYWTGSYYEQYF.

CDR3 amino acids: CASSEGRGISGNTIYF. The CDR3 DNA follows: TGTGCCAGCAGTGAGGGTAGGGGAATCTCTGGAAACACCATATATTTT. The genes are TRBV2 and TRBJ1-3; a possible D gene is TRBD1 (5 bases). The CDR3 totals 16 residues. CDR1 is SNHLY, CDR2 FYNNEI, per germline. Trimming cost V 3 bases and J 0 bases, with 12 bases left between them.

The chain recombines TRBV2 with TRBJ2-1; 10 bases match TRBD2. Germline V gene data show CDR1 as SNHLY and CDR2 as FYNNEI. This CDR3 spans 14 amino acids. V lost 8 bases to trimming and J lost 2 bases; unmatched junction nucleotides: 3. CDR3 bases: TGTGCCAGCGTACTAGCGGGAACCTACAATGAGCAGTTCTTC. Translating it yields CASVLAGTYNEQFF. The full variable domain, completed using reference TRBV2 and TRBJ2-1, is EPEVTQTPSHQVTQMGQEVILRCVPISNHLYFYWYRQILGQKVEFLVSFYNNEISEKSEIFDDQFSVERPDGSNFTLKIRSTKLEDSAMYFCASVLAGTYNEQFFGPGTRLTVL.

J is TRBJ2-1 and V is TRBV25-1; 9 positions match TRBD1. This CDR3 is built from 16 residues. Trimming removed 6 bases from V and 3 bases from J; junction bases left unmatched: 9. The V gene's germline CDR1 is MGHDK and CDR2 SYGVNS. CDR3 sequence: CASSPSGTGNYNEQFF. The CDR3 DNA follows: TGTGCCAGCAGCCCGTCCGGGACAGGGAACTACAATGAGCAGTTCTTC.

V usage is TRBV5-1 and J usage is TRBJ1-4; D uncertain. V gave up 1 base and J gave up 3 bases, with 7 bases separating them. Germline CDR1 is SGHRS and CDR2 is YFSETQ. The CDR3 loop spans 14 amino acids. CDR3 region: CASSLRTSNEKLFF. DNA of the CDR3: TGCGCCAGCAGCTTGCGGACTTCTAATGAAAAACTGTTTTTT.

V is TRBV18 and J is TRBJ1-3; D unresolved. This CDR3 region has 13 residues. V was pared by 5 bases and J by 0 bases, with 5 bases between. Germline CDR1 and CDR2: KGHSH and LQKENI. The CDR3 DNA sequence: TGTGCCAGCTCAGCGTCCTCTGGAAACACCATATATTTT. Its translation: CASSASSGNTIYF.

This clone occurred once. The chain uses TRBV2 and TRBJ2-5; 7 bases are shared with TRBD2. There are 14 residues in the CDR3. Germline values: CDR1 SNHLY, CDR2 FYNNEI. V shed 5 bases, J shed 5 bases, and the junction held 8 bases outside the gene matches. The CDR3 is CASSMGRAGETQYF. CDR3 coding DNA: TGTGCCAGCAGTATGGGGAGGGCCGGGGAGACCCAGTACTTC.

The chain combines TRBV29-1 with TRBJ2-3, with D perhaps matching TRBD1 or TRBD2 (5 bases each). Germline V gene data show CDR1 as SQVTM and CDR2 as ANQGSEA. This CDR3 has 15 residues. V was shortened by 3 bases and J by 3 bases, with 16 bases between the two germline ends. The CDR3 spells CSVEGRGDGTDTQYF. The CDR3 DNA sequence: TGCAGCGTTGAGGGACGCGGCGACGGTACAGATACGCAGTATTTT.